Listed below are T cell receptor beta chains from one sample, sequenced in a study of OX40 agonist ivuxolimab in advanced cancers. Here immunoSEQ multiplex PCR was the method, and the copy in TCRdb shows in-frame clones only, minus some. The sample lists tens of thousands of clones; around 86% were seen once. This specimen was CD4+ or CD8+ T cells sorted from blood, taken in a trial of the OX40 agonist ivuxolimab. These receptors were taken from an adult with an advanced solid tumor such as melanoma, head and neck, liver or kidney cancer. Each CDR3 is given with its conserved first and last residue. Each record gives: D gene, J gene, clone size, V gene, CDR3 DNA, CDR3 protein. The D gene is left open where the match is weak. Part of the rows lack a size; the others show once, few, many or a class for expanded clones.

NA TRBJ2-1 NA TRBV5-1 TGCGCCAGCAGCCTACCGTGGACGTACAATGAGCAGTTCTTC CASSLPWTYNEQFF
NA TRBJ1-2 NA TRBV6-5 TGTGCCAGCAGGGGAGACAGAATTAACTATGGCTACACCTTC CASRGDRINYGYTF
NA TRBJ1-3 NA TRBV28 TGTGCCAGCAGTTTAGGCGGCTTTGGGGGGTCTGGAAACACCATATATTTT CASSLGGFGGSGNTIYF
NA TRBJ1-5 NA TRBV6-1 TGTGCCAGCAGTGAAATCGTGGGCGGCAATCAGCCCCAGCATTTT CASSEIVGGNQPQHF
NA TRBJ2-3 NA TRBV9 TGTGCCAGCAGCAGGACTTTAGGCACAGATACGCAGTATTTT CASSRTLGTDTQYF
NA TRBJ2-5 NA TRBV6-1 TGTGCCAGCAGTCCCCTTCTGGGGACAATGGAGACCCAGTACTTC CASSPLLGTMETQYF
NA TRBJ1-1 NA TRBV13 TGTGCCAGCAGCTTAGAGGGCACTGAAGCTTTCTTT CASSLEGTEAFF
NA TRBJ2-1 NA TRBV10-3 TGTGCCATCAGCAATGACAAATACAATGAGCAGTTCTTC CAISNDKYNEQFF
NA TRBJ1-3 once TRBV19 TGTGCCAGTAGCCTGGACCGAAGCTCTGGAAACACCATATATTTT CASSLDRSSGNTIYF
NA TRBJ2-7 NA TRBV29-1 TGCAGCGTTGAATCCGGCGCCAGGGGAAGAGAGCAGTACTTC CSVESGARGREQYF
NA TRBJ2-6 NA TRBV28 TGTGCCAGCAGTTTAAGGCTCTCTGGGGCCAACGTCCTGACTTTC CASSLRLSGANVLTF
TRBD2 TRBJ2-4 NA TRBV28 TGTGGAGCGGGGCGGGGCAAAAACATTCAGTACTTC CGAGRGKNIQYF
TRBD1 TRBJ2-3 NA TRBV27 TGTGCCAGCAGTGGCCGACAGGGACCCTCGGATACGCAGTATTTT CASSGRQGPSDTQYF
NA TRBJ1-3 NA TRBV28 TGTGCCAGCAGCCCCGCCGGGAGTACTGGAAACACCATATATTTT CASSPAGSTGNTIYF
NA TRBJ1-5 NA TRBV18 TGTGCCAGCTCACCAGGGGGCAATCAGCCCCAGCATTTT CASSPGGNQPQHF
TRBD1 TRBJ2-7 few TRBV28 TGTGCCAGCCGAGGACAGGGGGCTTACGAGCAGTACTTC CASRGQGAYEQYF
NA TRBJ2-3 NA TRBV6-6 TGTGCCAGCAGTTACTCCGGGACTGGGACAGATACGCAGTATTTT CASSYSGTGTDTQYF
NA TRBJ2-3 few TRBV19 TGTGCCAGTAGTGAGGGGCGAGATACGCAGTATTTT CASSEGRDTQYF
NA TRBJ1-5 NA TRBV7-9 TGTGCCAGCAGCTTAACGAAAAATCAGCCCCAGCATTTT CASSLTKNQPQHF
NA TRBJ2-1 NA TRBV9 TGTGCCAGCAGCGCGGGGGCAGCGCGGTTCTTC CASSAGAARFF
NA TRBJ2-1 NA TRBV6-6 TGTGCCAGCAGTTGGCAGGGGCTATACAATGAGCAGTTCTTC CASSWQGLYNEQFF
NA TRBJ2-1 once TRBV6-1 TGTGCCAGCAGTGAAGAAAATGAGCAGTTCTTC CASSEENEQFF
NA TRBJ2-2 NA TRBV9 TGTGCCAGCAGCGGAGGAGGGGGCGGGACCGGGGAGCTGTTTTTT CASSGGGGGTGELFF
TRBD1 TRBJ2-5 NA TRBV5-4 TGTGCCAGCACCCTTAGGACAGGGGGCCGGGAGACCCAGTACTTC CASTLRTGGRETQYF
NA TRBJ2-2 NA TRBV27 TGTGCCAGCAGTTTTATTGGGGGATCGAACACCGGGGAGCTGTTTTTT CASSFIGGSNTGELFF
TRBD1 TRBJ2-1 NA TRBV11-2 TGTGCCAGCAGCGTGGACAGGGGGCAACAGTTCTTC CASSVDRGQQFF
NA TRBJ2-2 NA TRBV28 TGTGCCAGCAGTTTACTCCAAGGAACCGGGGAGCTGTTTTTT CASSLLQGTGELFF
TRBD2 TRBJ2-7 NA TRBV27 TGTGCCAGCAGCCTCTCCGGGACTAGTGGCGAGCAGTACTTC CASSLSGTSGEQYF
NA TRBJ2-1 NA TRBV19 TGTGCCAGTACTTCGAACAATGAGCAGTTCTTC CASTSNNEQFF
TRBD1 TRBJ2-5 NA TRBV27 TGTGCCAGCAGTTCCTACAGGGGGCTGGAGACCCAGTACTTC CASSSYRGLETQYF
NA TRBJ1-1 NA TRBV28 TGTGCCAGCTACTCACACTCGGGCACTGAAGCTTTCTTT CASYSHSGTEAFF
NA TRBJ1-1 NA TRBV6-5 TGTGCCAGCAGCAGGGAGAACACTGAAGCTTTCTTT CASSRENTEAFF
NA TRBJ2-7 once TRBV7-2 TGTGCCAGCAGCTTAGAATTTGGGGGGCGCTACGAGCAGTACTTC CASSLEFGGRYEQYF
NA TRBJ2-3 NA TRBV5-1 TGCGCCAGCAGTCCCGACAGGCAAGACGCAGATACGCAGTATTTT CASSPDRQDADTQYF
NA TRBJ1-4 NA TRBV18 TGTGCCAGCTCACTGCCGGGACATAGTAATGAAAAACTGTTTTTT CASSLPGHSNEKLFF
TRBD1 TRBJ1-2 NA TRBV15 TGTGCCACCACCGGACAGGGATCAATCTATGGCTACACCTTC CATTGQGSIYGYTF
NA TRBJ1-1 NA TRBV20-1 TGCAGTTCTCAACTAGGGGCGCTGGGGGGGTTT CSSQLGALGGF
NA TRBJ1-2 NA TRBV11-2 TGTGCCAGCAGCTTAGATGGGGGAAAGGGTACCTATGGCTACACCTTC CASSLDGGKGTYGYTF
NA TRBJ2-1 NA TRBV6-7 TGTGCCAGCAGTCTCGTGGCGGGGACTTACAATGAGCAGTTCTTC CASSLVAGTYNEQFF
NA TRBJ2-3 NA TRBV4-1 TGCGCCAGCAGCCAAGATCGAGATACGCAGTATTTT CASSQDRDTQYF
NA TRBJ2-6 NA TRBV19 TGTGCCAGTAGTTATCACAGGGCTGGGGCCAACGTCCTGACTTTC CASSYHRAGANVLTF
NA TRBJ2-7 NA TRBV11-2 TGTGCCAGCAGTTCTAGCGACCCGTCCTACGAGCAGTACTTC CASSSSDPSYEQYF
NA TRBJ2-7 NA TRBV6-6 TGTGCCAGCGGGGGGTTTAGTCCCTACGAGCAGTACTTC CASGGFSPYEQYF
NA TRBJ2-5 NA TRBV28 TGTGCCAGCAACTTTTCTCCGGGACGGGAGACCCAGTACTTC CASNFSPGRETQYF
NA TRBJ1-3 NA TRBV7-9 TGTGCCAGCAACTTATACGAGGACACCATATATTTT CASNLYEDTIYF
TRBD2 TRBJ2-1 NA TRBV5-1 TGCGCCAGCAGCTGGGGAGGGCGCAATGAGCAGTTCTTC CASSWGGRNEQFF
NA TRBJ1-2 NA TRBV5-4 TGTGCCAGCAGCTTGGCCGGTCGGCCGGGCTACACCTTC CASSLAGRPGYTF
NA TRBJ1-2 once TRBV10-2 TGCGCCAGCAGTGAGAGACAGACCTATGGCTACACCTTC CASSERQTYGYTF